The entry below gives a single TCR beta chain sequence along with its context. Its antigen is not known. The sample comes from a study of graft-versus-host responses after intestinal transplantation. On the study more broadly: Transplant types were multivisceral, liver-intestinal, or isolated intestinal. Among the recipients, all got anti-thymocyte globulin induction and then tacrolimus and steroids for about 3 years. Regarding the study as a whole: Maximum circulating GvH clone levels tracked with early post-transplant HvG decreases.

Germline V gene data show CDR1 as MNHNY and CDR2 as SVGAGI (reference sequence). This CDR3 contains 14 residues. V was cut by 6 bases and J by 2 bases, with 13 bases left in between. TCRdb keeps only in-frame clones here, not all; method: immunoSEQ multiplex PCR. This sample has 95,000 to 110,000 clones, with roughly 89% found just once. This specimen was unstimulated CD4+ T cells sorted from spleen or lymph node cells, taken before transplant. This chain links TRBV6-6 with TRBJ2-5, with D possibly being TRBD1 or TRBD2 (5 bases each). The receptor's source is a human donor who was the organ donor for an intestinal transplant. CDR3 residues: CASRQETTQETQYF. DNA of the CDR3: TGTGCCAGCAGACAGGAGACTACACAAGAGACCCAGTACTTC.